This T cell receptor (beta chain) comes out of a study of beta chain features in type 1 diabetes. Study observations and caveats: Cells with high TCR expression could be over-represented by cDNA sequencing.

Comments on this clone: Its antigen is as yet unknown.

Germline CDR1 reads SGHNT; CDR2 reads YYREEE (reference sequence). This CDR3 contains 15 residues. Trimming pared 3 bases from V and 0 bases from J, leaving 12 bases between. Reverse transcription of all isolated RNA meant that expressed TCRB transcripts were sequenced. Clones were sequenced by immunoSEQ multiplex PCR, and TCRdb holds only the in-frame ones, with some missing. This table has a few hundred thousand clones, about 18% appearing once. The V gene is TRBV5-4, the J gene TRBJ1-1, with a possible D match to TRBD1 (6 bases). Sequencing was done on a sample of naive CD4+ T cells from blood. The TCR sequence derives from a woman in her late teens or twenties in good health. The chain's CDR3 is CASSSRTAMNTEAFF. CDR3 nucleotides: TGTGCCAGCAGCTCGCGGACAGCCATGAACACTGAAGCTTTCTTT.